Each of the 10 T cell receptor beta chains below was sequenced from the same sample in a study of blood T cell repertoires in COVID-19. Clones were sequenced by immunoSEQ multiplex PCR, and TCRdb holds only the in-frame ones, with some missing. The sample lists about 160,000 clones, about 88% seen once, with approximately 1% in the top ten. The sample comprised peripheral blood. All receptors derive from a man aged 40-49 years with acute or convalescent COVID-19.

The chain joins TRBV6-2 or TRBV6-3 to TRBJ1-1; 7 nucleotides line up with TRBD1. CDR3 size: 19 residues. In germline, CDR1 is MNHEY, CDR2 SVGEGT. V shed 0 bases, J shed 5 bases, and the junction held 18 bases outside the gene matches. The DNA for the CDR3 is TGTGCCAGCAGTTACTCGCCGTTTGGGAGCCACAGGGGAAAGACTGAAGCTTTCTTT. Its translation: CASSYSPFGSHRGKTEAFF.

Turning to this clone: At the DNA level, this CDR3 is encoded by other sequences in the same sample as well. The rearrangement links TRBV6-1 to TRBJ1-1; D not certain. The CDR3 contains 13 residues. The germline gives CDR1 MNHNS, CDR2 SASEGT. Trimming left V 0 bases short and J 4 bases short, with 6 bases between. CDR3 coding DNA: TGTGCCAGCAGTGAAGCAAGAGGCACTGAAGCTTTCTTT. Amino acids: CASSEARGTEAFF.

The chain combines TRBV10-1 with TRBJ1-2; D is uncertain. This CDR3 is 13 amino acids long. The V and J ends lost 0 bases and 3 bases respectively, with 5 bases between them. Germline V gene lookup returns CDR1 WNHNN and CDR2 SYGVQD (reference sequence). The CDR3 loop reads CASSESADYGYTF. The CDR3 DNA follows: TGCGCCAGCAGTGAGTCCGCAGACTATGGCTACACCTTC.

This rearrangement joins TRBV7-2 to TRBJ1-5; D gene ambiguous. Germline lookup yields CDR1 SGHTA and CDR2 FQGNSA. The CDR3 runs to 14 residues. Deletions cut 3 bases from V and 4 bases from J, with 10 bases between. The CDR3 loop reads CASSFDTTNQPQHF. CDR3 nucleotides: TGTGCCAGCAGCTTCGACACGACGAATCAGCCCCAGCATTTT.

V and J are TRBV6-1 and TRBJ1-2, with D perhaps TRBD1 (6 bases). V dropped 1 base and J dropped 4 bases, with 16 bases sitting between them. CDR1 MNHNS and CDR2 SASEGT come from the germline V gene. The CDR3 runs to 16 residues. Here the CDR3 reads CASSEVFWTALYGYTF. The CDR3 DNA reads as TGTGCCAGCAGTGAAGTCTTTTGGACAGCCCTCTATGGCTACACCTTC.

The chain recombines TRBV5-1 with TRBJ1-6; D unclear. Trimming removed 9 bases at V and 9 bases at J, with 19 bases between. There are 14 residues in the CDR3. Germline CDR1 reads SGHRS; CDR2 reads YFSETQ. This CDR3 reads CATRPGIEGSPLHF. The CDR3 DNA follows: TGCGCCACCAGACCCGGGATCGAGGGTTCACCCCTCCACTTT.

The genes are TRBV4-3 and TRBJ1-6; D not certain. The V gene's germline CDR1 is LGHNA and CDR2 YSLEER. CDR3 length: 14 amino acids. The V end lost 0 bases, the J end lost 9 bases, and 9 bases lay between the germline ends. The CDR3 region is CASSQDLVPSPLHF. The CDR3 bases are TGCGCCAGCAGCCAAGATTTAGTCCCTTCACCCCTCCACTTT.

The table lists this clone with a count of one. This sequence joins TRBV3-1 (or the pseudogene TRBV3-2) and TRBJ1-5; the match to TRBD1 covers 10 bases. CDR1 and CDR2 from the germline V gene are LGHDT and YNNKEL (reference sequence). This CDR3 comprises 14 residues. V trimming: 5 bases; J trimming: 7 bases; junction bases outside the gene matches: 5. As DNA, the CDR3 is TGTGCCAGCAGCATGGGACAGGGGAGACAGCCCCAGCATTTT. Its protein product is CASSMGQGRQPQHF.

This chain uses TRBV10-2 with TRBJ2-3; D is ambiguous. The CDR3 totals 15 residues. Germline V gene sequence: CDR1 WSHSY, CDR2 SAAADI. V shed 2 bases and J shed 0 bases, with 9 bases lying between them. The CDR3 region has the DNA TGCGCCAGCAGTGAGAAGATGGGCAGCACAGATACGCAGTATTTT. This gives the protein CASSEKMGSTDTQYF.

This chain links TRBV12-5 with TRBJ2-2; 15 bases match TRBD2. V was pared by 1 base and J by 8 bases, with 5 bases of the junction left unmatched. The CDR3 runs to 17 residues. Germline CDR1 LGHNT, CDR2 FRNRAP. The CDR3 coding sequence is TGTGCTAGTGGTTTGGGGACTAGCGGGGGGGCCGGTGGGGAGCTGTTTTTT. This gives the protein CASGLGTSGGAGGELFF.